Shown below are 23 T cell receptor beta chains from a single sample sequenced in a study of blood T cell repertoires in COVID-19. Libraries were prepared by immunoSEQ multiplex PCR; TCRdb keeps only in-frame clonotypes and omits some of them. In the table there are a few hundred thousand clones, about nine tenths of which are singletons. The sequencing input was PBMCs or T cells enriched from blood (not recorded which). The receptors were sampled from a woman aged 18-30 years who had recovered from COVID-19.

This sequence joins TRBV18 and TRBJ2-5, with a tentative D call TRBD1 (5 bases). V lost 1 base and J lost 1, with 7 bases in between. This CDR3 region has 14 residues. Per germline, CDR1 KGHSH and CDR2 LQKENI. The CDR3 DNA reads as TGTGCCAGCTCACCACGGCAGGGCCAAGAGACCCAGTACTTC. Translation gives CASSPRQGQETQYF.

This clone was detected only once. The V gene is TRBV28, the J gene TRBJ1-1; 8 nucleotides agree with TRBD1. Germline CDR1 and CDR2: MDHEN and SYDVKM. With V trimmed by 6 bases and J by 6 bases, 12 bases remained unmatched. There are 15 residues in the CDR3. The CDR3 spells CASRTGQGFSSEAFF. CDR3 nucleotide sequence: TGTGCCAGCAGAACTGGACAGGGCTTTTCTTCTGAAGCTTTCTTT.

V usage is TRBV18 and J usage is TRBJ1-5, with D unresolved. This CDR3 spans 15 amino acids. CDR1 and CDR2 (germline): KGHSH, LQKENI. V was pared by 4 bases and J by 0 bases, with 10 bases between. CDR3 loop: CASSRALGSNQPQHF. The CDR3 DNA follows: TGTGCCAGCTCACGGGCCCTTGGTAGCAATCAGCCCCAGCATTTT.

The CDR3 spells CASSPGQGEEKLFF. CDR3 nucleotides: TGTGCCAGCTCACCGGGACAGGGCGAGGAAAAACTGTTTTTT. The genes are TRBV18 and TRBJ1-4; 9 bases fit TRBD1. V dropped 3 bases and J dropped 8; count of bases not matched to a gene: 4. Germline V gene lookup returns CDR1 KGHSH and CDR2 LQKENI. The CDR3 spans 14 residues. Supplemented by reference TRBV18 and TRBJ1-4, the full variable domain reads NAGVMQNPRHLVRRRGQEARLRCSPMKGHSHVYWYRQLPEEGLKFMVYLQKENIIDESGMPKERFSAEFPKEGPSILRIQQVVRGDSAAYFCASSPGQGEEKLFFGSGTQLSVL.

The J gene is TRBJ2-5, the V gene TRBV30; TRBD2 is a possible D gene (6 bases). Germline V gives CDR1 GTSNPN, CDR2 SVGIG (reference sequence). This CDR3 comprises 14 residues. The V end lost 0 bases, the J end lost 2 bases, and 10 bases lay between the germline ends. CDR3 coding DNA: TGTGCCTGGAGTGTACGGGGGTTACAAGAGACCCAGTACTTC. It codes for CAWSVRGLQETQYF.

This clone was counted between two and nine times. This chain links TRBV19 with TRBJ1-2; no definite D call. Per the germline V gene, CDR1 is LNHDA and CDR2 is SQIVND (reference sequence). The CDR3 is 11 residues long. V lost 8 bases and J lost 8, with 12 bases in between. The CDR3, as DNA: TGTGCCAGTGGGAGGACTTGGGGCTACACCTTC. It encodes CASGRTWGYTF. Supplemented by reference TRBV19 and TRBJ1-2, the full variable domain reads DGGITQSPKYLFRKEGQNVTLSCEQNLNHDAMYWYRQDPGQGLRLIYYSQIVNDFQKGDIAEGYSVSREKKESFPLTVTSAQKNPTAFYLCASGRTWGYTFGSGTRLTVV.

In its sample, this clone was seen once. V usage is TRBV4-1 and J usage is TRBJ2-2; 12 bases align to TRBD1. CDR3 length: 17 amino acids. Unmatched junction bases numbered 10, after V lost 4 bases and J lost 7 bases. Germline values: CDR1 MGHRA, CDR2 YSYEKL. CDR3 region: CASSPWRGQGAVGELFF. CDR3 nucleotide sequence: TGCGCCAGCAGCCCGTGGAGGGGACAGGGGGCGGTCGGGGAGCTGTTTTTT.

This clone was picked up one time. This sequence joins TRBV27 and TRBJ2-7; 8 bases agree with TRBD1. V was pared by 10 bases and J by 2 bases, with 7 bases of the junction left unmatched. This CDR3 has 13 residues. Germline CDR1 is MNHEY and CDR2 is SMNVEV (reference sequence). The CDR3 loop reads CAIRQGFPYEQYF. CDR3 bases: TGTGCCATCAGACAGGGGTTTCCCTACGAGCAGTACTTC.

The CDR3 sequence is CASSFSQGGDTQYF. In DNA form, the CDR3 reads TGTGCCAGCAGCTTCTCCCAAGGGGGAGATACGCAGTATTTT. J is TRBJ2-3 and V is TRBV7-2; a possible D gene is TRBD1 (6 bases). CDR1 is SGHTA and CDR2 is FQGNSA in the germline V gene. The CDR3 covers 14 residues. Trimming removed 3 bases from V and 5 bases from J, with 12 bases in between.

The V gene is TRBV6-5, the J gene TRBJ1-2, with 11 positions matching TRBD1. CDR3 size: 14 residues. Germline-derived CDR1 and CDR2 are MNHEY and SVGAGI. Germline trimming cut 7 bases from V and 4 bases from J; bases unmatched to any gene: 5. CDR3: CASTGQGAGYGYTF. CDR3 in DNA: TGTGCCAGCACCGGACAGGGGGCTGGCTATGGCTACACCTTC.

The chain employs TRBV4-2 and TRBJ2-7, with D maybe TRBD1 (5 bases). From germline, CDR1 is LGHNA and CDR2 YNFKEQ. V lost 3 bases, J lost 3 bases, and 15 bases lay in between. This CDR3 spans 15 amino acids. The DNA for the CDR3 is TGTGCCAGCAGCCATGGCCAGGGCTTAATCTACGAGCAGTACTTC. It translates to CASSHGQGLIYEQYF.

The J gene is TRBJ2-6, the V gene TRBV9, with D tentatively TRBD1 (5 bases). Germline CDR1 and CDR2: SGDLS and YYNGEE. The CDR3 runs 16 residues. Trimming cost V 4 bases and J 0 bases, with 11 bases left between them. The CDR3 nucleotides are TGTGCCAGCAGCTCAGGGTTCCGCTCTGGGGCCAACGTCCTGACTTTC. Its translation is CASSSGFRSGANVLTF.

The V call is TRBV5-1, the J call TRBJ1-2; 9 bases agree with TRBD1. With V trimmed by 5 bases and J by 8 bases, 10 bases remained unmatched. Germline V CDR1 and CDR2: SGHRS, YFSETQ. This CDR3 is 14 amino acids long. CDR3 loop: CASRTGGGDLGYTF. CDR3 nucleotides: TGCGCCAGCAGAACAGGGGGCGGGGACCTAGGCTACACCTTC.

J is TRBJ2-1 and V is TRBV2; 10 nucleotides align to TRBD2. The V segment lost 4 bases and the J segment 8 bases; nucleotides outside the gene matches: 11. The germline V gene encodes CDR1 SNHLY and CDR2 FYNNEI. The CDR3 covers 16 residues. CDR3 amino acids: CASSGTSGTLGDEQFF. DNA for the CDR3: TGTGCCAGCAGTGGGACTAGCGGAACCCTTGGGGATGAGCAGTTCTTC.

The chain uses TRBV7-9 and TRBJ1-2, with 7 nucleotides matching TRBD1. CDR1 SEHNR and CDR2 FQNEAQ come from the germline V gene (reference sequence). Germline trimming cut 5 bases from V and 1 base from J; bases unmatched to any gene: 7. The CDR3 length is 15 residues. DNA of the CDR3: TGTGCCAGCAGCCCACGGGACAGATTTAACTATGGCTACACCTTC. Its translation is CASSPRDRFNYGYTF.

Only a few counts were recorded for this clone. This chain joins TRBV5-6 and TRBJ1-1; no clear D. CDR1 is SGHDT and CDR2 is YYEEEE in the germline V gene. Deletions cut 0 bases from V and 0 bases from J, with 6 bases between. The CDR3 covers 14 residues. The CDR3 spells CASSLAVMNTEAFF. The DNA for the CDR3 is TGTGCCAGCAGCTTGGCAGTTATGAACACTGAAGCTTTCTTT.

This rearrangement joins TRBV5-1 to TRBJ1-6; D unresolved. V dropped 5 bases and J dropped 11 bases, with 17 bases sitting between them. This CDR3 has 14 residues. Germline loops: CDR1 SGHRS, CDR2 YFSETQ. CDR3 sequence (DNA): TGCGCCAGCAGTATCCGGAGTGGAGATCCACCCCTCCACTTT. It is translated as CASSIRSGDPPLHF.

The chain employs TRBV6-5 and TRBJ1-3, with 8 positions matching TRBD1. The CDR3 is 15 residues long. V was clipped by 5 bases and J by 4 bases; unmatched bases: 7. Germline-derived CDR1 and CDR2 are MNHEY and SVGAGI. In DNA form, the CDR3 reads TGTGCCAGCAGTCCCGGACAGGGATACGGAAACACCATATATTTT. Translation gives CASSPGQGYGNTIYF.

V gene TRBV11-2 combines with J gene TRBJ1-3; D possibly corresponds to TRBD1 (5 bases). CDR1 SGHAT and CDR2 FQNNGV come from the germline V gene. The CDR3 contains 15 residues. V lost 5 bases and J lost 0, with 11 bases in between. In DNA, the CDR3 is TGTGCCAGCAGCCCCGGACATAGCTCTGGAAACACCATATATTTT. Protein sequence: CASSPGHSSGNTIYF. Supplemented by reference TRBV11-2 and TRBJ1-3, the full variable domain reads EAGVAQSPRYKIIEKRQSVAFWCNPISGHATLYWYQQILGQGPKLLIQFQNNGVVDDSQLPKDRFSAERLKGVDSTLKIQPAKLEDSAVYLCASSPGHSSGNTIYFGEGSWLTVV.

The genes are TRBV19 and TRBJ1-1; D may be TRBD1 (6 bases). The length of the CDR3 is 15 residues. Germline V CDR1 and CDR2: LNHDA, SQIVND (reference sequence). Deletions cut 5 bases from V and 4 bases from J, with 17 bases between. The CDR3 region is CASSPLFWTATEAFF. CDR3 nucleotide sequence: TGTGCCAGTAGTCCCTTATTCTGGACAGCCACTGAAGCTTTCTTT.

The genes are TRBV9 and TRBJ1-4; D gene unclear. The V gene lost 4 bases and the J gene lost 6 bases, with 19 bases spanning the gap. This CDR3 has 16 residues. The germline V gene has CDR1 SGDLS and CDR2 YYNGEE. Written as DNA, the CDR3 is TGTGCCAGCAGCCCATATCTATTGGGCGACGATGAAAAACTGTTTTTT. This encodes CASSPYLLGDDEKLFF.

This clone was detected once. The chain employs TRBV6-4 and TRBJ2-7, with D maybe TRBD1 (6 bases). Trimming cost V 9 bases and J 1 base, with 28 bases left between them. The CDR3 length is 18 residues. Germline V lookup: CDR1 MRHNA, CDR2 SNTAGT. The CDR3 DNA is TGTGCCAGAGGGGGTGACAAGGGGCTCCTTCTAAGGTCCTACGAGCAGTACTTC. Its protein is CARGGDKGLLLRSYEQYF.

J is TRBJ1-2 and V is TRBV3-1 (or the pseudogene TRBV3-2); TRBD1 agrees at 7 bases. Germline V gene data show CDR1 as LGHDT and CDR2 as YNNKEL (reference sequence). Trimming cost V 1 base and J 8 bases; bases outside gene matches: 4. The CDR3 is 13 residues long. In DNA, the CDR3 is TGTGCCAGCAGCCAAGGACAGGGAGGAGGCTACACCTTC. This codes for CASSQGQGGGYTF.